These 13 T cell receptor beta chains originate from one sample sequenced in a study of T-cell memory formation after mild COVID-19 (dated by TCRdb to 2020 to 2023). To prepare the library, 5' RACE was applied. Instrument on record: Illumina NovaSeq 6000. TCRdb's own reprocessing of the public reads used fastp at Q25 and MiXCR and kept productive beta chains. Each CDR3 protein appears once, grouped with its most common genes and DNA. The sample profile shows under 650,000 distinct CDR3 sequences; about a sixth of them were found once. 12% of the sample belongs to the ten largest clones. The sequencing sample was made of PBMCs or a T cell subset sorted from them (not recorded which). These receptors all stem from an adult woman who had mild COVID-19 (a few samples of this study predate the infection). The sample titles of this study are shuffled in the database, so cell type and time point are left out; the donor was told from shared clones.

This clonotype showed up just a few times. CDR3 in amino acids: CASSPQWVTYEQYF. In nucleotides, the CDR3 is TGTGCCAGCAGCCCGCAGTGGGTTACCTACGAGCAGTACTTC. The genes are TRBV7-9 and TRBJ2-7; D ambiguous. Germline V CDR1 and CDR2: SEHNR, FQNEAQ (reference sequence). The ends were cut back, 5 bases at V and 2 bases at J, with 13 bases in the middle. CDR3 size: 14 residues.

The chain has TRBV27 and TRBJ1-4, with a weak D call TRBD1 (5 bases). From germline, CDR1 is MNHEY and CDR2 SMNVEV (reference sequence). The CDR3 consists of 13 residues. The V and J ends lost 7 bases and 8 bases respectively, with 14 bases between them. In DNA form, the CDR3 reads TGTGCCAGCATGGGGCAGGGCCGCGAAAAACTGTTTTTT. It codes for CASMGQGREKLFF. Full variable domain (remainder filled in from reference TRBV27 and TRBJ1-4): EAQVTQNPRYLITVTGKKLTVTCSQNMNHEYMSWYRQDPGLGLRQIYYSMNVEVTDKGDVPEGYKVSRKEKRNFPLILESPSPNQTSLYFCASMGQGREKLFFGSGTQLSVL.

This clonotype has only a few counts. The chain couples TRBV5-4 to TRBJ2-1, with D unclear. The CDR3 extends over 14 amino acids. V was cut by 4 bases and J by 0 bases, with 8 bases left in between. Germline V gives CDR1 SGHNT, CDR2 YYREEE (reference sequence). The CDR3 region has the DNA TGTGCCAGCAGCCTTGTAAACTCCTACAATGAGCAGTTCTTC. Its translation: CASSLVNSYNEQFF.

V usage is TRBV20-1 and J usage is TRBJ2-1; 7 bases match TRBD2. The CDR3 covers 13 residues. CDR1 and CDR2 from the germline V gene are DFQATT and SNEGSKA (reference sequence). V dropped 4 bases and J dropped 2; count of bases not matched to a gene: 2. Written as DNA, the CDR3 is TGCAGTGCTATGGGGGGGGCCTACAATGAGCAGTTCTTC. Its translation is CSAMGGAYNEQFF.

The V call is TRBV5-6, the J call TRBJ1-5; D uncertain. The CDR3 extends over 14 amino acids. V was shortened by 1 base and J by 7 bases, with 12 bases between the two germline ends. From germline, CDR1 is SGHDT and CDR2 YYEEEE. The CDR3 sequence is CASSLLGKDQPQHF. DNA of the CDR3: TGTGCCAGCAGCTTGTTGGGCAAGGACCAGCCCCAGCATTTT.

This chain joins TRBV4-2 and TRBJ2-1; weak D call: TRBD2 (6 bases). Germline-derived CDR1 and CDR2 are LGHNA and YNFKEQ. This CDR3 spans 15 amino acids. V lost 0 bases to trimming and J lost 3 bases, with 9 bases between them. Here the CDR3 DNA reads TGTGCCAGCAGCCAAGAGACGGGAGACTACAATGAGCAGTTCTTC. Its protein product is CASSQETGDYNEQFF.

The chain employs TRBV18 and TRBJ1-4, with D possibly matching TRBD1 (6 bases). Trimming took off 2 bases at V and 4 bases at J, with 17 bases between the two ends. CDR1 is KGHSH and CDR2 is LQKENI in the germline V gene. CDR3 length: 17 amino acids. The CDR3 is CASSPSGSRGGNEKLFF. In DNA, the CDR3 is TGTGCCAGCTCACCAAGCGGGAGCAGGGGAGGTAATGAAAAACTGTTTTTT.

This clonotype was seen a few times. The chain links TRBV30 to TRBJ1-1, with a possible D match to TRBD1 (5 bases). V was trimmed by 2 bases and J by 1 base, leaving 11 bases between them. Germline V CDR1 and CDR2: GTSNPN, SVGIG (reference sequence). This CDR3 contains 14 residues. CDR3 region: CAWSWRDGNTEAFF. The CDR3 DNA reads as TGTGCCTGGAGTTGGAGGGACGGGAACACTGAAGCTTTCTTT.

The CDR3 nucleotides are TGTGCCAGCAGCCTGACTAGCGGGGGGCCAGGTACGCAGTATTTT. This translates into CASSLTSGGPGTQYF. This rearrangement joins TRBV6-2 or TRBV6-3 to TRBJ2-3, with 13 bases that match TRBD2. After removal of 6 bases from V and 8 bases from J, the junction contained 8 bases not matched to a gene. This CDR3 region has 15 residues. From germline, CDR1 is MNHEY and CDR2 SVGEGT.

A few counts support this clonotype. CDR3 amino acids: CASSSGDGEAFF. CDR3 coding DNA: TGTGCCAGCAGCTCCGGGGACGGTGAAGCTTTCTTT. V gene TRBV7-3 combines with J gene TRBJ1-1, with D possibly matching TRBD1 (5 bases). The CDR3 covers 12 residues. With 4 bases removed from V and 7 bases from J, the gap between germline ends came to 10 bases. Germline V lookup: CDR1 SGHTA, CDR2 FQGTGA.

V usage is TRBV7-3 and J usage is TRBJ2-1, with D perhaps assigned TRBD1 or TRBD2 (6 bases each). The V gene's germline CDR1 is SGHTA and CDR2 FQGTGA. Trimming left V 0 bases short and J 5 bases short, with 11 bases between. The CDR3 is 15 amino acids. The CDR3 nucleotides are TGTGCCAGCAGCTTAACCGGCGGGACACACAATGAGCAGTTCTTC. Translated, it gives CASSLTGGTHNEQFF. Based on the CDR3 plus reference TRBV7-3 and TRBJ2-1, the full variable domain is GAGVSQTPSNKVTEKGKYVELRCDPISGHTALYWYRQSLGQGPEFLIYFQGTGAADDSGLPNDRFFAVRPEGSVSTLKIQRTERGDSAVYLCASSLTGGTHNEQFFGPGTRLTVL.

This clonotype was seen only a few times. The V gene is TRBV6-5, the J gene TRBJ1-1; D uncertain. With 5 bases removed from V and 3 bases from J, the gap between germline ends came to 19 bases. The CDR3 totals 16 residues. Looked up from germline, CDR1 is MNHEY and CDR2 is SVGAGI. CDR3 residues: CASSLQVGVEDTEAFF. CDR3 DNA: TGTGCCAGCAGTCTTCAGGTCGGGGTAGAGGACACTGAAGCTTTCTTT.

Of note for this clonotype: This may stem from a read error, because a much larger clone lies one nucleotide away. The chain recombines TRBV2 with TRBJ2-7; unclear D gene. Germline V gives CDR1 SNHLY, CDR2 FYNNEI. The CDR3 covers 11 residues. Trimming removed 6 bases from V and 2 bases from J, with 5 bases in between. This CDR3 is CASRPAYEQYF. The CDR3 nucleotides read TGTGCCAGCAGGCCGGCCTACGAGCAGTACTTC.